Given below is one T cell receptor beta chain in context. Its antigen is as yet unknown. This sample is part of a study of cytomegalovirus exposure and HLA in healthy donors. CDR3 size: 14 residues. V shed 2 bases and J 4 bases; nucleotides not matched to a gene: 4. Germline values: CDR1 KGHSH, CDR2 LQKENI. Study-level results: In a later analysis, a genetic analysis reported fewer productive-TCR N-insertions in an Asian-associated ancestry cluster than the cohort average. In a later analysis, across HLA loci, associated TCR counts were highest for DRB1, lowest for HLA-C. The investigators catalogued some 160 TCR beta chains as cytomegalovirus-associated.

The PCR was carried out with 60 Vbeta primers and 13 Jbeta primers. Sequenced by immunoSEQ multiplex PCR; TCRdb stores in-frame clones only, minus some. The listing contains tens of thousands of clones. The TCR comes from a man aged 30 to 39 in good health and CMV-seropositive. The gene calls are TRBV18 and TRBJ1-2; 7 bases agree with TRBD1. The sequenced material came from PBMCs. In DNA, the CDR3 is TGTGCCAGCTCACCATCGCGGGACAGCTATGGCTACACCTTC. Translating gives CASSPSRDSYGYTF.